The source of this TCR beta chain is a study of CD8 T cells in ankylosing spondylitis. The study, taken as a whole, reports: Within ankylosing spondylitis blood, a TCR beta motif made up of eight highly homologous variants appeared to be characteristic. Before this, some motif variants had been reported in reactive arthritis synovial fluid and blood. Clones linked with disease were CD8+ and fairly uncommon in the peripheral blood. Significant enrichment of disease-linked clones was reported in matched ankylosing spondylitis synovial fluid.

The TCR beta libraries were generated through quantitative 5'-RACE incorporating molecular barcodes. A single record per CDR3 protein comes from TCRdb applying MiXCR to the 5' RACE reads. Counted here are hundreds of thousands of distinct CDR3 sequences, 10% to 15% occurring once; the ten biggest clones make up 0.51%. With regard to this clonotype: The antigen remains unidentified.

This receptor was obtained from a male donor with ankylosing spondylitis. Sequenced: blood, either unsorted or a sorted T cell fraction (not recorded which).

The CDR3 region has the DNA TGTGCCACGGAAGGCCAGGGCTTTGATAATTCACCCCTCCACTTT. Translation: CATEGQGFDNSPLHF. J is TRBJ1-6 and V is TRBV6-1, with a possible D match to TRBD1 (5 bases). Germline CDR1 and CDR2: MNHNS and SASEGT. With 10 bases removed from V and 5 bases from J, the gap between germline ends came to 18 bases. The CDR3 is made up of 15 amino acids.